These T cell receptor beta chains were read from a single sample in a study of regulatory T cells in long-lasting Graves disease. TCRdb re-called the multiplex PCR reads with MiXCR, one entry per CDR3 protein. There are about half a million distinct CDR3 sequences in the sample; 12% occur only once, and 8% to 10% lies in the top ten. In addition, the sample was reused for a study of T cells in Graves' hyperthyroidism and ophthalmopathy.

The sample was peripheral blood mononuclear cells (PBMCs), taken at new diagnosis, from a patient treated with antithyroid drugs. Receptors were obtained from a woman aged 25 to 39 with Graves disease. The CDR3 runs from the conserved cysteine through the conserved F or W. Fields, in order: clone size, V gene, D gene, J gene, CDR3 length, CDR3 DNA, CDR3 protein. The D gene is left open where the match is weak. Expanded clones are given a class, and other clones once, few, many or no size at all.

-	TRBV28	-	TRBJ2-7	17	TGTGCCAGCAGTTTTGGGATCAAGGGAGAATACCGCTACGAGCAGTACTTC	CASSFGIKGEYRYEQYF
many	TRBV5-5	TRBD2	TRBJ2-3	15	TGTGCCAGCAGGCCTCTAGCGGGAGGGCCAGATACGCAGTATTTT	CASRPLAGGPDTQYF
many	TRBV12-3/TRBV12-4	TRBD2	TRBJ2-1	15	TGTGCCAGCAGTAGGGGACTAGCGGGAGCGCAGGAGCAGTTCTTC	CASSRGLAGAQEQFF
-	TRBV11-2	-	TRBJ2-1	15	TGTGCCAGCAGCGCTGGCGGGACCCCATACAATGAGCAGTTCTTC	CASSAGGTPYNEQFF
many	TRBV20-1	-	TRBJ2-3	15	TGCAGTGCTAGAGACCCTAATTCGGCTAAGGATACGCAGTATTTT	CSARDPNSAKDTQYF
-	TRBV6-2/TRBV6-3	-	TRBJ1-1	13	TGTGCCAGCAGTTACTCGACCTGGGCTGAAGCTTCCTTT	CASSYSTWAEASF
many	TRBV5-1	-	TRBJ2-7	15	TGCGCCAGCAGCCCGCAGGGAGCGTTGGGCATCGAGCAGTACTTC	CASSPQGALGIEQYF
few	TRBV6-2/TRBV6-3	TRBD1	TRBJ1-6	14	TGTGCCAGCAGTTACGACAGGGGTAATTCACCCCTCCACTTT	CASSYDRGNSPLHF
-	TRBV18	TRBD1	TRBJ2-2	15	TGTGCCAGCTCGGAGGACAGGGGAAACACCGGGGAGCTGTTTTTT	CASSEDRGNTGELFF
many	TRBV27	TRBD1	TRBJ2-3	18	TGTGCCAGCAGTTCCCACCTAACCCGGACAGGGAGCACAGATACGCAGTATTTT	CASSSHLTRTGSTDTQYF
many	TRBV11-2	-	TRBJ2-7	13	TGTGCCAGCAGCTTTTTAGAGAACTACGAGCAGTACTTC	CASSFLENYEQYF
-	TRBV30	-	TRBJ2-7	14	TGTGCCTGGAGGGGCCGAGGGGGCTCCTACGAGCAGTACTTC	CAWRGRGGSYEQYF
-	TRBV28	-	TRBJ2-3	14	TGTGCCAGCAGTTCCCGGGGGCGCACTGGGGGGCAGTATTTT	CASSSRGRTGGQYF
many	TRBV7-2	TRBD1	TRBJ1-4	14	TGTGCCAGCAGTCAATACAGGGGTAGGGAAAAACTGTTTTTT	CASSQYRGREKLFF
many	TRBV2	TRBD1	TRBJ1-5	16	TGTGCCAGCAAGGGGGATGACAGGGCGGGGGATCAGCCCCAGCATTTT	CASKGDDRAGDQPQHF
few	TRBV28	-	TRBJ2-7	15	TGTGCCAGCAGTTTCTTACGGGGCCGGACCTACGAGCAGTACTTC	CASSFLRGRTYEQYF
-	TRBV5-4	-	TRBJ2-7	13	TGTGCCAGCAGCTTGGGTGACCAAGGCGAGCAGTACTTC	CASSLGDQGEQYF
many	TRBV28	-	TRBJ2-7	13	TGTGCCAGCAGTTTAAGGGTTGGGGACGAGCAGTACTTC	CASSLRVGDEQYF
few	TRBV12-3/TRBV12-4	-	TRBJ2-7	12	TGTGCCAGCACCCCAAAGATCGACGAGCAGTACTTC	CASTPKIDEQYF
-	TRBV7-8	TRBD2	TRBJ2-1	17	TGTGCCAGCAGCTTAAGGATAGCGGGAGGGCCTTCGAATGAGCAGTTCTTC	CASSLRIAGGPSNEQFF
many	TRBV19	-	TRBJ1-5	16	TGTGCCAGTAGTATACGGGAAGGGGTCGGCAATCAGCCCCAGCATTTT	CASSIREGVGNQPQHF
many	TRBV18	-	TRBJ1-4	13	TGTGCCAGCTCACCACGGACCAATGAAAAACTGTTTTTT	CASSPRTNEKLFF
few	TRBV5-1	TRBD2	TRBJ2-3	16	TGCGCCAGCTCCGGACGGGGACTAGAGATGGCAGATACGCAGTATTTT	CASSGRGLEMADTQYF
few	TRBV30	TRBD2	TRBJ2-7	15	TGTGCCTGGAGCGATTCCGGGACTAGGGTTTACGAGCAGTACTTC	CAWSDSGTRVYEQYF
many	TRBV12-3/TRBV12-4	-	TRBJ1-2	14	TGTGCCAGCAGTTTGGAGCTCCACTCCTATGGCTACACCTTC	CASSLELHSYGYTF
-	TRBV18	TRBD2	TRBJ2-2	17	TGTGCCAGCTCACCATTTCTACAGCGGGAGATCACCGGGGAGCTATTTTTT	CASSPFLQREITGELFF
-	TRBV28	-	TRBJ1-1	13	TGTGCCAGCAGCACTGTGGTGCCTCCTGAAGCTTTCTTT	CASSTVVPPEAFF
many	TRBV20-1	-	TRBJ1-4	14	TGCAGTGCTAGAGATCGCCGACAGGACGAAAAACTGTTTTTT	CSARDRRQDEKLFF
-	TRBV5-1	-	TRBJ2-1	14	TGCGCCAGCAGCTTGGTTCCAGATTACAATGAGCAGTTCTTC	CASSLVPDYNEQFF
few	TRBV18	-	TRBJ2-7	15	TGTGCCAGCTCACCAATTCTTCAGGGGACGAGCGAGCAGTACTTC	CASSPILQGTSEQYF
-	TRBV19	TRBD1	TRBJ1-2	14	TGTGCCAGTAGTAATCCGACAGGGGTGAACGGCTACACCTTC	CASSNPTGVNGYTF
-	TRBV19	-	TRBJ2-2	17	TGTGCCAGTAGTATTGCCCCGAGGGGGATGAACACCGGGGAGCTGTTTTTT	CASSIAPRGMNTGELFF
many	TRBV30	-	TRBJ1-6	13	TGTGCCTGGAGAGGGGGGGGTAGATCACCCCTCCACTTT	CAWRGGGRSPLHF
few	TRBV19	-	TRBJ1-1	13	TGTGCCAGTAGTATAGACGGGGACACTGAAGCTTTCTTT	CASSIDGDTEAFF
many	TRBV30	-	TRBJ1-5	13	TGTGCCTGGAGTGTACGGGAGAATCAGCCCCAGCATTTT	CAWSVRENQPQHF
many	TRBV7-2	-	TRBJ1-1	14	TGTGCCAGCAGTTTACAAGGAAAGAACACTGAAGCTTTCTTT	CASSLQGKNTEAFF
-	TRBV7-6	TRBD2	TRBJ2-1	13	TGTGCCAGCAGCTCTCACAGCGGGGCTGAGCAGTTCTTC	CASSSHSGAEQFF
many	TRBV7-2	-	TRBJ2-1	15	TGTGCCAGCACCCCTAGCGCTAGCTCCTACAATGAGCAGTTCTTC	CASTPSASSYNEQFF
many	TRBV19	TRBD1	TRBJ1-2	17	TGTGCCAGTAGTACCGACAGGGGCCGACACTATCGGGGTGGCTACACCTTC	CASSTDRGRHYRGGYTF
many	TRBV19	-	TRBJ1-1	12	TGCGCCAGCAGCCCCCCAAACACTGAAGCTTTCTTT	CASSPPNTEAFF
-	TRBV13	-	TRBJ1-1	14	TGTGCCAGCAGCCTCTTGGCACCGACCGGTGAAGCTTTCTTT	CASSLLAPTGEAFF
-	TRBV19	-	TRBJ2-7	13	TGTGCCAGTAGTAGTGGAAATAGGGACGAGCAGTACTTC	CASSSGNRDEQYF